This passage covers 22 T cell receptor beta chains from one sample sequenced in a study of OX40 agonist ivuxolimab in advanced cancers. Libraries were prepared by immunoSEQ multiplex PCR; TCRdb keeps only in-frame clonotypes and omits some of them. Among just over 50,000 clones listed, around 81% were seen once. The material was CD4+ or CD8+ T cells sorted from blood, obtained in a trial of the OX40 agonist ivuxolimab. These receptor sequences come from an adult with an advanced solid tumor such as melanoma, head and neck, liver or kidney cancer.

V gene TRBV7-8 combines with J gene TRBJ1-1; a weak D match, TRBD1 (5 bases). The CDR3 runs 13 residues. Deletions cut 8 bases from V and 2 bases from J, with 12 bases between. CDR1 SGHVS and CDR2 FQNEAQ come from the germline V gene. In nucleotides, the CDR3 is TGTGCCAGCGCTGGGCAGGGCAACACTGAAGCTTTCTTT. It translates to CASAGQGNTEAFF.

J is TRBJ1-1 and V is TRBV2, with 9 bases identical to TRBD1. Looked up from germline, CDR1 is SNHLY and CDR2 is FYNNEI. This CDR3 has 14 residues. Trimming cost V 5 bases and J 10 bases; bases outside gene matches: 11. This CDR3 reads CASSRGTGQSGAFF. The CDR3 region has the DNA TGTGCCAGCAGTAGGGGGACAGGGCAGTCTGGAGCTTTCTTT.

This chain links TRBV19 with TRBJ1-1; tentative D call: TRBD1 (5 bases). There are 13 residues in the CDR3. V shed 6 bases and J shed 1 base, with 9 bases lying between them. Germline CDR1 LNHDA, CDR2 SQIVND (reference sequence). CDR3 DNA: TGTGCCAGTAGGTACAGGCCGAACACTGAAGCTTTCTTT. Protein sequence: CASRYRPNTEAFF.

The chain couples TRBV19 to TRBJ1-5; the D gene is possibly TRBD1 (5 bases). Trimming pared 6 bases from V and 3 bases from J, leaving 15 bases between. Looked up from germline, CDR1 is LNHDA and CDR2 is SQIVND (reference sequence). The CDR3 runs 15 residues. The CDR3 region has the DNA TGTGCCAGTAGCCGAACCCGGGACCCCAATCAGCCCCAGCATTTT. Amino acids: CASSRTRDPNQPQHF.

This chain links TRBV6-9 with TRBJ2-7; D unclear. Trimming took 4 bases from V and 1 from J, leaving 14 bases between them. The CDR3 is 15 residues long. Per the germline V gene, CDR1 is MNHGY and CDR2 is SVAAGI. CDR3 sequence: CASSLVVGISYEQYF. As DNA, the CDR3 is TGTGCCAGCAGTTTAGTGGTTGGGATTTCCTACGAGCAGTACTTC.

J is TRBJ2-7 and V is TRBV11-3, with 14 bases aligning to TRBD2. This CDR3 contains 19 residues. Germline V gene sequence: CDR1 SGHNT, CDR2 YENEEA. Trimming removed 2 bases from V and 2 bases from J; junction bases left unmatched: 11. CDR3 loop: CASSLSVSGTSGGTYEQYF. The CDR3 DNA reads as TGTGCCAGCAGCTTAAGTGTGAGCGGGACTAGCGGGGGAACCTACGAGCAGTACTTC.

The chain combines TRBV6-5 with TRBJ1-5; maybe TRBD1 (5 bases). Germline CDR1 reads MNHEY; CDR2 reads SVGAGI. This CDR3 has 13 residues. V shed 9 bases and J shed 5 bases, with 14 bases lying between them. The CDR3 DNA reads TGTGCCAGTCAGCAGGGTCCGCATCAGCCCCAGCATTTT. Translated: CASQQGPHQPQHF.

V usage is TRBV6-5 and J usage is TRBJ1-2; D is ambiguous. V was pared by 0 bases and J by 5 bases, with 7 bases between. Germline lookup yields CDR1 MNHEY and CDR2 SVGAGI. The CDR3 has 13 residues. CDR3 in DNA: TGTGCCAGCAGTTACTCTACAGATTATGGCTACACCTTC. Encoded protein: CASSYSTDYGYTF.

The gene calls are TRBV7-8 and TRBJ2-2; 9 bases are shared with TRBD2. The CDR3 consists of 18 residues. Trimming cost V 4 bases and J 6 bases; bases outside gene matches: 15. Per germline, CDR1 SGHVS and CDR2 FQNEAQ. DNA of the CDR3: TGTGCCAGCAGCTCCCAAGGACTAGCGTTTAGGCATCCCGGGGAGCTGTTTTTT. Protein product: CASSSQGLAFRHPGELFF.

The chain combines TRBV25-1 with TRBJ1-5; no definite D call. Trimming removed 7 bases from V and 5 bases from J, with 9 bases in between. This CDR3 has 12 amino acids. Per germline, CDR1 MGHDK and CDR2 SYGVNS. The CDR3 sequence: CASNIGYQPQHF. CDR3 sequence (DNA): TGTGCCAGCAATATAGGTTATCAGCCCCAGCATTTT.

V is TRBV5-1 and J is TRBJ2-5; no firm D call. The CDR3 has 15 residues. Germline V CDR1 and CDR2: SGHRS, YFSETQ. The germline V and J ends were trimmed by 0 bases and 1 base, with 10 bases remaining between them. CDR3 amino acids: CASSLVGQPQETQYF. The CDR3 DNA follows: TGCGCCAGCAGCTTGGTAGGCCAGCCCCAAGAGACCCAGTACTTC.

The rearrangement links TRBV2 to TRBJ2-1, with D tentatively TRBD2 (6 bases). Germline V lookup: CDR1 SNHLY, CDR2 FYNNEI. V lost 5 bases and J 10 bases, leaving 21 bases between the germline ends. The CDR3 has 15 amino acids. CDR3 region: CASSPGTDPLEEQFF. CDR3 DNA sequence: TGTGCCAGCAGTCCCGGGACTGATCCCCTCGAGGAGCAGTTCTTC.

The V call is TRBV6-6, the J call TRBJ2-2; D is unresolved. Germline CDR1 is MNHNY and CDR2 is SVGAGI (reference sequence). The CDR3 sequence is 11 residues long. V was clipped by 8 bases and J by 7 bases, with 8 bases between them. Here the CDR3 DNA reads TGTGCCAGCCGTTTTCGCGGGGAGCTGTTTTTT. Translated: CASRFRGELFF.

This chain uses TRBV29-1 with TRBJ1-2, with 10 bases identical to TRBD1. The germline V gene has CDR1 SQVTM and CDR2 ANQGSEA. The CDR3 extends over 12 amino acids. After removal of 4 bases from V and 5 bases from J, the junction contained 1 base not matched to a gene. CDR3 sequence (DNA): TGCAGCGTTGGGGACAGGGGTTATGGCTACACCTTC. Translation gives CSVGDRGYGYTF.

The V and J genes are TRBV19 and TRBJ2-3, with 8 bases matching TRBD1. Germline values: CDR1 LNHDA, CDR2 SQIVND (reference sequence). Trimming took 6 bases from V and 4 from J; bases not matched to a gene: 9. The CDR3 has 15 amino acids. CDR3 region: CASRVSDRGADTQYF. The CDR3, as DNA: TGTGCCAGTAGGGTTTCAGACAGGGGTGCAGATACGCAGTATTTT.

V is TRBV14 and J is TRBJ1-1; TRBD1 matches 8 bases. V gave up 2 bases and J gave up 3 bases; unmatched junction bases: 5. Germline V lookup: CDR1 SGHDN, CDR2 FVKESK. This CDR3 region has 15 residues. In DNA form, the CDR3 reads TGTGCCAGCAGCCAACGACAGGGGATCGACACTGAAGCTTTCTTT. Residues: CASSQRQGIDTEAFF. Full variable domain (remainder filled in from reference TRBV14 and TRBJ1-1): EAGVTQFPSHSVIEKGQTVTLRCDPISGHDNLYWYRRVMGKEIKFLLHFVKESKQDESGMPNNRFLAERTGGTYSTLKVQPAELEDSGVYFCASSQRQGIDTEAFFGQGTRLTVV.

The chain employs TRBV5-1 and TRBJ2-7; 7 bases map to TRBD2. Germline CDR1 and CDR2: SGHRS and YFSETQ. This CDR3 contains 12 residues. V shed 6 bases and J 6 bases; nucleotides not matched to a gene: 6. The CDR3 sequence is CASNGEGSEQYF. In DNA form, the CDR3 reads TGCGCCAGCAACGGGGAGGGTTCCGAGCAGTACTTC.

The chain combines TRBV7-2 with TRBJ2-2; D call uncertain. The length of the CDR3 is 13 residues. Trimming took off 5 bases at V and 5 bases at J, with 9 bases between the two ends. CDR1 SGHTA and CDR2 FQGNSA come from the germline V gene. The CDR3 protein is CASSLRRTGELFF. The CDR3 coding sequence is TGTGCCAGCAGCCTTAGAAGGACCGGGGAGCTGTTTTTT.

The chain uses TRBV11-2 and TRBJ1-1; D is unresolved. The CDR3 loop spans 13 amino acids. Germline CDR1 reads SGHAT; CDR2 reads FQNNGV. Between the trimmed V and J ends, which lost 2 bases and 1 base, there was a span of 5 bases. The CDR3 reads CASSLQTNTEAFF. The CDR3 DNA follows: TGTGCCAGCAGCTTACAGACGAACACTGAAGCTTTCTTT. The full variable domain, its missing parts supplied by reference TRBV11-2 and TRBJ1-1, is EAGVAQSPRYKIIEKRQSVAFWCNPISGHATLYWYQQILGQGPKLLIQFQNNGVVDDSQLPKDRFSAERLKGVDSTLKIQPAKLEDSAVYLCASSLQTNTEAFFGQGTRLTVV.

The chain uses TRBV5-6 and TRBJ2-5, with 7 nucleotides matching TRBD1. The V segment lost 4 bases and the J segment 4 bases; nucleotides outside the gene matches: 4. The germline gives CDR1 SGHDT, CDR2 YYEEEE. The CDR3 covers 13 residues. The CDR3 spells CASSRQGGETQYF. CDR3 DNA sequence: TGTGCCAGCAGCCGACAGGGCGGAGAGACCCAGTACTTC.

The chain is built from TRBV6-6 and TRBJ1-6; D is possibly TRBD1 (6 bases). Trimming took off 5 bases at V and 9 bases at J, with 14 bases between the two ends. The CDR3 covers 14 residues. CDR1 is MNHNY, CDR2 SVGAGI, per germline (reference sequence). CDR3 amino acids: CASSHRGAISPLHF. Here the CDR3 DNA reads TGTGCCAGCAGTCATAGGGGGGCCATTTCACCCCTCCACTTT.

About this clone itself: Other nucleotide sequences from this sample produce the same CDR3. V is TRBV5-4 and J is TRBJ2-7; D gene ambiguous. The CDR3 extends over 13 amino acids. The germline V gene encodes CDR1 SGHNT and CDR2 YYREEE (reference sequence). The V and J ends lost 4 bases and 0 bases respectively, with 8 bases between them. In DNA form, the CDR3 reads TGTGCCAGCAGCCTGTGGAACTCCTACGAGCAGTACTTC. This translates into CASSLWNSYEQYF.